These T cell receptor beta chains were read from a single sample in a study of shared clonotypes between healthy human individuals. The data were produced by immunoSEQ multiplex PCR, yet TCRdb's version contains in-frame clones alone and is incomplete. The profile shows roughly 2.1 million clones, about 92% of them singletons. Sequencing was performed on naive CD8+ T cells from PBMCs. These receptors were collected from a man aged 18 to 29 in good health. Some clones in this sample may be carry-over from other donors' samples. CDR3s include the opening cysteine and the closing phenylalanine or tryptophan. The D gene is left open where the match is weak. The size of a clone is reported for some rows only, either as once, few or many, or as a class for expanded clones.

v_gene	abundance	d_gene	j_gene	CDR3aa	CDR3nt
TRBV7-3	-	-	TRBJ1-2	CASSLMHNRVGYTF	TGTGCCAGCAGCTTAATGCATAACAGGGTAGGCTACACCTTC
TRBV2	few	-	TRBJ1-2	CASSEMSAYGYTF	TGTGCCAGCAGTGAAATGTCTGCCTATGGCTACACCTTC
TRBV7-2	-	-	TRBJ2-1	CASSLGSTEQFF	TGTGCCAGCAGCTTAGGGTCTACTGAGCAGTTCTTC
TRBV28	-	-	TRBJ2-2	CASSPPPGELFF	TGTGCCAGCAGTCCACCCCCCGGGGAGCTGTTTTTT
TRBV6-1	-	-	TRBJ2-5	CASSGHFQETQYF	TGTGCCAGCAGTGGACACTTCCAAGAGACCCAGTACTTC
TRBV5-6	-	TRBD1	TRBJ2-7	CASSRPRQGAYEQYF	TGTGCCAGCAGCCGTCCCCGACAGGGGGCCTACGAGCAGTACTTC
TRBV6-5	-	-	TRBJ2-3	CASSCPVLWGTDTQYF	TGTGCCAGCAGTTGTCCAGTCTTATGGGGCACAGATACGCAGTATTTT
TRBV19	-	-	TRBJ2-7	CASSPGGGSYEQYF	TGTGCCAGTAGCCCGGGGGGCGGATCCTACGAGCAGTACTTC
TRBV11-2	-	TRBD2	TRBJ2-3	CASSSRGSSGSADTQYF	TGTGCCAGCAGCTCTAGAGGGTCTAGCGGGTCAGCAGATACGCAGTATTTT
TRBV7-9	once	TRBD2	TRBJ2-7	CASSSGLAGYYYEQYF	TGTGCCAGCAGCAGTGGACTAGCGGGCTACTACTACGAGCAGTACTTC
TRBV7-2	-	-	TRBJ1-1	CASSLRTVFSNEAFF	TGTGCCAGCAGCTTGCGGACGGTCTTTTCGAATGAAGCTTTCTTT
TRBV7-2	-	-	TRBJ2-7	CASSALLGPYEQYF	TGTGCCAGCAGCGCCCTTTTGGGGCCCTACGAGCAGTACTTC
TRBV27	-	-	TRBJ2-7	CASSPLPEGYEQYF	TGTGCCAGCAGTCCACTCCCCGAGGGCTACGAGCAGTACTTC
TRBV6-4	-	TRBD1	TRBJ1-2	CASSDRTGPGYTF	TGTGCCAGCAGTGACCGGACAGGGCCTGGCTACACCTTC
TRBV2	-	-	TRBJ2-3	CASREGASKSTDTQYF	TGTGCCAGCAGGGAAGGAGCCAGCAAGTCCACAGATACGCAGTATTTT
TRBV15	-	TRBD2	TRBJ2-1	CATSSGSGPSSYNEQFF	TGTGCCACCAGCAGCGGTAGCGGGCCAAGCTCCTACAATGAGCAGTTCTTC
TRBV25-1	-	-	TRBJ1-2	CASSEGGPPATGYTF	TGTGCCAGCAGTGAAGGGGGCCCGCCTGCAACTGGCTACACCTTC
TRBV19	-	TRBD2	TRBJ2-7	CASSVGLAAYEQYF	TGTGCCAGTAGTGTGGGACTAGCGGCCTACGAGCAGTACTTC
TRBV9	once	-	TRBJ1-2	CASSPPIGGGYTF	TGTGCCAGCAGCCCCCCAATCGGGGGGGGCTACACCTTC
TRBV5-5	-	TRBD2	TRBJ2-1	CASSPGSSGDNEQFF	TGTGCCAGCAGCCCCGGAAGCAGCGGGGACAATGAGCAGTTCTTC
TRBV19	-	-	TRBJ2-7	CASSIVAGSYEQYF	TGTGCCAGTAGTATAGTGGCGGGATCCTACGAGCAGTACTTC
TRBV6-5	-	-	TRBJ2-5	CASSYSAGSAETQYF	TGTGCCAGCAGTTACTCCGCAGGGTCGGCAGAGACCCAGTACTTC
TRBV27	-	-	TRBJ2-1	CASSLSAGGYGHNEQFF	TGTGCCAGCAGTTTATCCGCTGGGGGATACGGGCACAATGAGCAGTTCTTC
TRBV7-6	-	TRBD2	TRBJ2-3	CASSLSPLRTSGHSTDTQYF	TGTGCCAGCAGCTTAAGCCCTCTGAGGACTAGCGGCCATAGCACAGATACGCAGTATTTT
TRBV4-1	-	-	TRBJ2-5	CASSQGVRPETQYF	TGCGCCAGCAGCCAAGGGGTTCGGCCGGAGACCCAGTACTTC